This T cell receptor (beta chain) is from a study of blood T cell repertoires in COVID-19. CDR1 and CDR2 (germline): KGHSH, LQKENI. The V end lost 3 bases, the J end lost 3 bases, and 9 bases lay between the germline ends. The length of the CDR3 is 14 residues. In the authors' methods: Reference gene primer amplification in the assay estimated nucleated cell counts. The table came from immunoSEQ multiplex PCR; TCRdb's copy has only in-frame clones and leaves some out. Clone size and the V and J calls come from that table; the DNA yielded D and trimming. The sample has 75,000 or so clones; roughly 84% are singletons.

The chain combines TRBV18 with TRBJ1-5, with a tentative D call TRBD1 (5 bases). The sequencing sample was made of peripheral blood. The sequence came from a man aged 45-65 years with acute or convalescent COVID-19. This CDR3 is CASSPSTVNQPQHF. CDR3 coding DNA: TGTGCCAGCTCACCCTCGACAGTCAATCAGCCCCAGCATTTT.